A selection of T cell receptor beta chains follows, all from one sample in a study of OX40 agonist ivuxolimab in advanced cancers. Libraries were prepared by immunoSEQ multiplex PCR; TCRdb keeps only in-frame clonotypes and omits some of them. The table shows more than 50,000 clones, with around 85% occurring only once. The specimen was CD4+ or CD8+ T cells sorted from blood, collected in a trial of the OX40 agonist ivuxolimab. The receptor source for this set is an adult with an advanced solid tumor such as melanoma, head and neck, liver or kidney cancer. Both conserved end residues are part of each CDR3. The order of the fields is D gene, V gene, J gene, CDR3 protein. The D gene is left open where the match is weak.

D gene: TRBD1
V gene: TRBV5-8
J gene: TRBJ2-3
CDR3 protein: CASSTGTGGTDTQYF

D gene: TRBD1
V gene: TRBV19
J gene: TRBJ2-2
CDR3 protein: CASRAGTGGPGELFF

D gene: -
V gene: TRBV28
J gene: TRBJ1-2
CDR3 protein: CASSLGSFGYTF

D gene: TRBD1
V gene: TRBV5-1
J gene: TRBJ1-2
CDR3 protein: CASSLGRGTGRGYTF

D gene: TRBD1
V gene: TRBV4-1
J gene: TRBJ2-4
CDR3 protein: CASSQGQGDIQYF

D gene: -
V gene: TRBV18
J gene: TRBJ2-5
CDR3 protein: CASSPQGATASARTQYF

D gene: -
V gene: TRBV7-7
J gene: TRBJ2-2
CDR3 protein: CASSLAMGDTGELFF

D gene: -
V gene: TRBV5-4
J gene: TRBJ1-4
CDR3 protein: CASSLAPGSNEKLFF

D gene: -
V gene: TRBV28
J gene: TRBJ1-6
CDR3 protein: CASSSRTYGIEDPLNSPLHF

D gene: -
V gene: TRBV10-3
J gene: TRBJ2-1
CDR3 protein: CAISVGRSYNEQFF

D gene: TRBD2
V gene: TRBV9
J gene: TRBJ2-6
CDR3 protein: CASSVASSGIPPRGANVLTF

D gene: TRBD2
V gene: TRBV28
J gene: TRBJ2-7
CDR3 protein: CASNPGGNEQYF

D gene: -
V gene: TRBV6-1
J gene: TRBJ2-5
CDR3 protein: CATLHSETQYF

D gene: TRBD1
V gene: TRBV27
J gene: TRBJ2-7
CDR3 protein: CASSLWTGGIDEQYF

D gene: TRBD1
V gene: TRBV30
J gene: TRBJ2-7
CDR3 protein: CAWSQGQGVSYEQYF

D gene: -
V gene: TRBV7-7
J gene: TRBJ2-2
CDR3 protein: CASSLDGITGELFF

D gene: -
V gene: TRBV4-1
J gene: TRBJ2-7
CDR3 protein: CASSQIGTLEQYF

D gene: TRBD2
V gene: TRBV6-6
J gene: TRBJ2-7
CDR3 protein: CASSRPSDGRGEQYF

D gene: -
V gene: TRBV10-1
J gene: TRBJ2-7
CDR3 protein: CASSPDPGSFGLYF

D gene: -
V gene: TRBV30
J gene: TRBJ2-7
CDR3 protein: CAWSVTGLGEQYF

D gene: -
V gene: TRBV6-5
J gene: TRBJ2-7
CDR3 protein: CASRSATVGEQYF

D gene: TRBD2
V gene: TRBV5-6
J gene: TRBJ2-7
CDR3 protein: CASSPGTIYEQYF

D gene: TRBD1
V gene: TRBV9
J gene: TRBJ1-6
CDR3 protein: CASSGRQGHNSPLHF

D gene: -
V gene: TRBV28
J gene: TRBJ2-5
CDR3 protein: CASSSTGSGETQYF

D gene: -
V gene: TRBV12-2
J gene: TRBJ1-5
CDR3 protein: CASNGGQSNQPQHF

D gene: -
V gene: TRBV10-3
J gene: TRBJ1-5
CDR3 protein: CAISETGNQPQHF

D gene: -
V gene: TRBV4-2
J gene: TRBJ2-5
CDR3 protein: CASSQEGPPWETQYF